This T cell receptor beta chain was captured by sequencing in a study of beta chain features in type 1 diabetes. For this clone: Its antigen is undetermined.

Regarding the study as a whole: Overrepresentation of cells with high TCR expression could result from cDNA sequencing.

Germline V gives CDR1 GTSNPN, CDR2 SVGIG (reference sequence). This CDR3 region has 14 residues. The study reverse transcribed the entire isolated RNA, so it sequenced expressed TCRB transcripts. Using immunoSEQ multiplex PCR, the repertoire was profiled, and TCRdb retains in-frame clones only, with some absent. The table records some 300,000 clones, about 8.5% of them present only once. The material sequenced was central memory CD4+ T cells from blood. The rearrangement joins TRBV30 to TRBJ2-5; 7 bases agree with TRBD1. The J call may not be correct, given that the DNA end is closer to TRBJ2-7. The clonotype originates from a woman aged 18-29 years in good health. This chain's CDR3 is CAWSVQGQSYEQYF. CDR3 sequence (DNA): TGTGCCTGGAGTGTACAGGGACAGTCCTACGAGCAGTACTTC.